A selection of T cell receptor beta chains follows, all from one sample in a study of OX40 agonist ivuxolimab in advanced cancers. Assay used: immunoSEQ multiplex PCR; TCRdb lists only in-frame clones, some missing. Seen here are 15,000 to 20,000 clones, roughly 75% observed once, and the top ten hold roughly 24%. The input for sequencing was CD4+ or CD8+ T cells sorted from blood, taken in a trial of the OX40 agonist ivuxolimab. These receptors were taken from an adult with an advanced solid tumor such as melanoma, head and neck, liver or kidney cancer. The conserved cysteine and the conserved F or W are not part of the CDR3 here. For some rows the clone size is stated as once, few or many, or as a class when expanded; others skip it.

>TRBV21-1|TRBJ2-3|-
ASSKRIWRVGDTQY
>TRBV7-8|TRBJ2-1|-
ASSLRSIDNEQF
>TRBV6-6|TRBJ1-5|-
ASSSEGHQPQH
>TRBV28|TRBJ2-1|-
ASSQVEQF
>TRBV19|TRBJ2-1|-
ASSARGNYNEQF
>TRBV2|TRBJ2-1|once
ASSRTAGSAYNEQF
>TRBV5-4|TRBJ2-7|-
ASSFDRSGEQY
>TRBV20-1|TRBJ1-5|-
SAKDGVAQH
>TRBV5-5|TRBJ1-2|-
ASSPTDRPNYGYT
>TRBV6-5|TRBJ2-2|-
ATWTLNTGELF
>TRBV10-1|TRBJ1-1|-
ASRGDGNTEAF
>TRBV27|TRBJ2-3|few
ASSLATSGGATDTQY
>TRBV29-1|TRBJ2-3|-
SVDPNRGATDTQY
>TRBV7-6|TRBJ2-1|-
ASSWGPYNEQF
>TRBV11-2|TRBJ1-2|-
ASSFYGTGDYGYT
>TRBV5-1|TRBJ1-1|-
ASSLDGPNTEAF
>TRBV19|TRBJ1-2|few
ASSSTGSADYGYT
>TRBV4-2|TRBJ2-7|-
ASSPWRGGHEQY
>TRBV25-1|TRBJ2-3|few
ASSEDGQGAADGTQY
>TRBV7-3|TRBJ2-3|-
ATSERADTDTQY
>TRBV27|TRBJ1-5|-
ASTPYRGGQPQH
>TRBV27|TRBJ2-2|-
ASSSMGRGWGTGELF